There are a few counts of the clone carrying this T cell receptor beta chain. Its target is unknown. TCRdb used MiXCR to reprocess the PCR reads, holding one entry per CDR3 protein. The table records just under 65,000 distinct CDR3 sequences, over 15% of them present only once. Naive CD8 T cell sorting was performed on the CD8+CD4-CCR7+CD45RA+ phenotype. V was clipped by 6 bases and J by 7 bases, with 13 bases between them. This CDR3 contains 13 residues. The germline gives CDR1 MDHEN, CDR2 SYDVKM. This record belongs to a study of molecular identifiers for immune sequencing clone quantification. Study-wide points: Spiked TCR RNA from one Jurkat cell reportedly showed up when mixed among 1 million or so naive cells. Clones with over 20 RNA copies captured over 98% of effector molecules but under 1% of naive ones.

This TCR was sampled from a human donor in good health. Some libraries in this study had Jurkat cell RNA spiked in. The sequencing sample was made of naive CD8+ T cells from blood, with Jurkat cell RNA spiked in. As to subset: FACS-sorted CD8+CD4-CCR7+CD45RA+ naive T cells. The chain couples TRBV28 to TRBJ2-1, with D perhaps given as TRBD1 or TRBD2 (5 bases each). In DNA form, the CDR3 reads TGTGCCAGCAGCCTGGGACGTTTTAATGAGCAGTTCTTC. Protein product: CASSLGRFNEQFF.